Following are 8 T cell receptor beta chains from one sample sequenced in a study of T cell responses to AZD1222 COVID-19 vaccine. Profiled with immunoSEQ multiplex PCR; TCRdb holds only in-frame clones, not every one. The sample records around 160,000 clones, 93% being singletons. Sequences were derived from peripheral blood, sampled on day 0 of AZD1222 vaccination. The receptors come from an adult in good health.

The chain joins TRBV5-4 to TRBJ2-6; D not resolved. The V and J ends lost 4 bases and 1 base respectively, with 9 bases between them. The CDR3 loop spans 15 amino acids. Germline CDR1 is SGHNT and CDR2 is YYREEE (reference sequence). The CDR3 nucleotides read TGTGCCAGCAGCAGGGAATCTTCTGGGGCCAACGTCCTGACTTTC. This encodes CASSRESSGANVLTF.

V and J are TRBV6-5 and TRBJ2-7; 11 bases are a match to TRBD1. The CDR3 loop spans 15 amino acids. Germline V CDR1 and CDR2: MNHEY, SVGAGI. V shed 5 bases and J 1 base; nucleotides not matched to a gene: 4. For the CDR3, the DNA is TGTGCCAGCAGTAGGGACAGGGGGGGGTCCTACGAGCAGTACTTC. It yields the protein CASSRDRGGSYEQYF.

The chain links TRBV6-5 to TRBJ1-1, with 9 bases matching TRBD1. This CDR3 region has 16 residues. CDR1 and CDR2 (germline): MNHEY, SVGAGI. V lost 4 bases to trimming and J lost 0 bases; unmatched junction nucleotides: 6. In DNA form, the CDR3 reads TGTGCCAGCAGTTTCGGGGACAGGGATATGAACACTGAAGCTTTCTTT. Its translation: CASSFGDRDMNTEAFF.

This rearrangement joins TRBV9 to TRBJ1-6, with 7 nucleotides matching TRBD1. The CDR3 runs 15 residues. Germline-derived CDR1 and CDR2 are SGDLS and YYNGEE. V lost 2 bases, J lost 6 bases, and 5 bases stayed unmatched. For the CDR3, the DNA is TGTGCCAGCAGCGTGACAGGGACCGCTAATTCACCCCTCCACTTT. This gives the protein CASSVTGTANSPLHF.

The V gene is TRBV7-2, the J gene TRBJ1-1; D remains unclear. The V and J ends lost 2 bases and 1 base respectively, with 11 bases between them. Germline lookup yields CDR1 SGHTA and CDR2 FQGNSA. This CDR3 spans 15 amino acids. The CDR3 here is CASSLLYSANTEAFF. The CDR3 nucleotides read TGTGCCAGCAGCTTACTTTACTCGGCGAACACTGAAGCTTTCTTT. The variable domain in full, completed from reference TRBV7-2 and TRBJ1-1, reads GAGVSQSPSNKVTEKGKDVELRCDPISGHTALYWYRQSLGQGLEFLIYFQGNSAPDKSGLPSDRFSAERTGGSVSTLTIQRTQQEDSAVYLCASSLLYSANTEAFFGQGTRLTVV.

This chain uses TRBV5-1 with TRBJ1-1, with a possible D match to TRBD1 (5 bases). Germline CDR1 SGHRS, CDR2 YFSETQ. The CDR3 loop spans 14 amino acids. V gave up 4 bases and J gave up 3 bases, with 13 bases separating them. CDR3 sequence (DNA): TGCGCCAGCAGCCCCCCGCAGGGTTACACTGAAGCTTTCTTT. It specifies CASSPPQGYTEAFF.

The DNA for the CDR3 is TGCGCCAGCAGCTTGGCGACGGGGTCCTACGAGCAGTACTTC. It specifies CASSLATGSYEQYF. The gene calls are TRBV5-1 and TRBJ2-7, with a weak D call TRBD2 (5 bases). Per germline, CDR1 SGHRS and CDR2 YFSETQ. V lost 0 bases and J 1 base, leaving 8 bases between the germline ends. CDR3 length equals 14 residues.

The chain is built from TRBV15 and TRBJ1-1; D call uncertain. V lost 0 bases, J lost 4 bases, and 9 bases lay in between. The germline V gene has CDR1 LNHNV and CDR2 YYDKDF (reference sequence). CDR3 size: 14 residues. The CDR3 DNA reads TGTGCCACCAGCAGAGATCAACGGCTCACTGAAGCTTTCTTT. This codes for CATSRDQRLTEAFF.